What follows describes a single T cell receptor (beta chain). What this receptor recognizes is not known. The input lacks base qualities; no much larger clone sits a single base away. This record belongs to a study of cytomegalovirus exposure and HLA in healthy donors (dated by TCRdb to 2017 to 2019). Concerning the study at large: An earlier analysis of some 500 of the donors reported 276 Gb of sequence data and 100 million to 140 million unique TCR beta sequences from approximately 180 million T cells. Typing coverage differed by locus: A, B, C, DRB1 and DQB1 were typed in roughly 629-630 donors, DQA1 in about 550, DPA1 in around 600, and DPB1 in about 450. A later genetic analysis used genome-wide SNP genotypes for about 55% of the 666 donors, treating that subset as a discovery cohort. Every discovery cohort repertoire had been produced on one sequencing platform. Besides the first cohort of around 700 subjects, a separate validation cohort made up of roughly 120 different subjects was used. In a later analysis, previously published TCR beta repertoires from some 640 donors were re-analyzed and high-resolution HLA genotyping was added so that TCR occurrence patterns could be studied. The study was designed to test whether signatures of past pathogen exposure could be identified by cataloging public T cell receptors. An earlier analysis of about 600 of the donors used high-throughput TCR beta sequencing to judge whether each TCR beta V gene segment behaved as functional or pseudogenic. Donor age, sex, ethnicity and CMV serostatus were compiled alongside the repertoire data. Rather than using new phenotypic data, the later analysis identified candidate immune exposures from TCR beta sequences and from how often those sequences occurred across donors. To predict cytomegalovirus infection status, the study combined high-throughput TCR immunosequencing, statistical association of individual TCRs with disease status, and machine learning. Among 398 genotyped donors of the cohort, an average of approximately 220,000 unique TCR beta nucleotide sequences was sequenced per donor, of which 15% to 20% were non-productive. Approximately 310 gigabases of sequencing data and approximately 92 million unique TCR sequences made up an early release that covered nearly 650 HLA-typed donors. HLA typing covered class I and class II loci at four-digit resolution. Among the roughly 410 genotyped donors, about 85% belonged to the genetic ancestry cluster associated with self-reported Caucasian donors. Roughly 5 DR-DQ haplotypes were treated as single units for association and clustering because of strong linkage in the cohort. Using immunosequencing, the study profiled T cell repertoires from roughly 650 subjects and related those repertoires to cytomegalovirus serostatus. The full study reports these points: Most TCR sequences were seen in very few donors, while some public TCRs were found in many individuals. Correlated functional status among segregating V segments might reflect linkage disequilibrium, but an unknown experimental factor could not be ruled out. Cytomegalovirus status was reported to be diagnosed by the classifier with high specificity and sensitivity in both the original and validation cohorts. A few of the identified cytomegalovirus-associated TCR beta chains were confirmed in vitro to be specific for cytomegalovirus antigens. Compared with equally common non-associated chains, HLA-associated TCR beta chains in a later analysis were more clonally expanded and had lower generation probabilities. Because counts were too low, 15 or so rarely observed V segments, including chromosome 9 orphons, were excluded from the earlier analysis of 500 to 700 of the donors. Specific HLA alleles were associated with 15,000 to 20,000 TCR beta sequences at a false discovery rate of 0.05 in a later analysis. A later analysis reported that several top co-occurrence clusters appeared linked to parvovirus B19, influenza, CMV and Epstein-Barr virus. The authors suggested that the approach could potentially be extended to other disease states and immunological phenotypes. The only immune exposure information available for the cohort was CMV serostatus. In an earlier analysis of 450 to 750 of the donors, most TCR beta V segments appeared in productive rearrangements about 90% or about 30% of the time, broadly matching IMGT annotations. Some IMGT-functional V segments, including TRBV6-2 and TRBV6-3, could not be told apart with the 87-base-pair reads, so those segments were excluded. Strong co-occurrence of HLA alleles, especially DR and DQ, made assigning TCR associations to individual alleles difficult. A later genetic analysis reported fewer N-insertions in productive TCRs among donors in an Asian-associated ancestry cluster than the roughly 670-donor mean. A group of highly shared sequence variants was considered likely to be a technical artifact of the sequencing pipeline. A later genetic analysis associated a missense DCLRE1C variant with V-gene and J-gene trimming of TCR beta chains, and an independent cohort replicated the association. Only TCR beta chains were sequenced in this cohort, and the absence of alpha or paired-chain data limited detectable features. According to a later analysis, most CMV-associated TCR beta chains appeared to be HLA-restricted, and the HLA associations seemed to be driven largely by CMV exposure. Sequencing depth was assumed to be roughly uniform across donors in the presence/absence analyses, though that assumption may not hold. Because HLA typing was unavailable for some donors at each locus, only the typed subset was used in association tests. A further reported finding was that TCR beta sequences accurately predicted the HLA-A and HLA-B alleles for most subjects in the first cohort. In a later analysis, the rate of TCR association differed among HLA loci, with DRB1 alleles having the most associated TCRs and HLA-C alleles having the fewest. A total of some 180 TCR beta chains were listed by the study as associated with cytomegalovirus.

From the germline V gene (reference sequence), CDR1 is SGHNT and CDR2 is YYREEE. Including the terminal cysteine and phenylalanine, the CDR3 comprises 13 residues. The read is trimmed to its CDR3 DNA, 39 bases read in frame from base 1. Unmatched junction bases come to 7, with V trimmed by 4 bases and J by 7 bases. The cohort was made up of 500 to 850 healthy bone marrow donors. Cohort members were all nominally healthy when sampled, although unrecorded immune exposures were likely present. The donor was CMV seronegative and belonged to the group of roughly 330 seronegative cohort members. Each donor provided a peripheral blood sample, and peripheral blood mononuclear cells were used for TCR beta sequencing. Genomic DNA was extracted from the blood cell samples with the Qiagen DNeasy Blood Extraction Kit. Receptors were amplified or captured by the immunoSEQ multiplex PCR assay. A mixture of 60 forward primers for TCR Vbeta segments and 13 reverse primers for TCR Jbeta segments was used in the multiplex PCR. A multiplex PCR assay on genomic DNA amplified the CDR3 region of rearranged TCR beta genes. On the Illumina HiSeq System, the amplified TCR beta libraries were sequenced as 87-base-pair reads. Concerning the study's data processing: Across the 600 to 700 repertoires, a later analysis counted 78 million or so unique TCR beta chains, 9.5 million to 13 million of which were shared by at least two donors. To remove PCR and sequencing errors, raw reads were error-corrected and collapsed into unique sequences using a nearest-neighbor algorithm that merged closely related sequences. CDR3 sequences were aligned to IMGT reference sequences to assign V, D and J gene segments. Each retained sequence needed at least a six-nucleotide match to both a V gene segment and a J gene segment. A rearrangement was called productive if the CDR3 had no stop codons and remained in frame with V and J, and every other rearrangement was called non-productive. Following IMGT convention, CDR3 was defined as the stretch from the second conserved V-encoded cysteine to the conserved J-encoded phenylalanine. Sequences without an unambiguous match to a single V gene segment were excluded from the earlier analysis of several hundred of the donors. An earlier analysis of fewer than 650 of the donors classified V segments as functional when productive rearrangements were above 56.7% and as segregating when the standard deviation between donors was above 5%. A statistical classification framework was built to diagnose cytomegalovirus status from the catalog of TCR beta chain sequences. In a later analysis, V and J genes were assigned by comparing TCR nucleotide sequences against IMGT/GENE-DB human TR gene sequences. Using the TCRdist pipeline, a later analysis assigned CDR3 sequences along with most-parsimonious VDJ recombination scenarios. In a later analysis, each TCR beta chain was defined by its CDR3 amino acid sequence together with its V-gene family, and reads without a unique V-gene family were excluded. As a way to deal with suspected cross-contamination and a sequencing artifact, a later analysis dropped over 550 nucleotide sequences that were highly shared and had low generation probability. A later analysis calculated a clonal expansion index for each public chain from normalized within-repertoire ranks of inferred template counts. In a later analysis, generation probabilities were computed with a VDJ recombination model fitted to out-of-frame rearrangements, and the resulting probabilities were checked against IGoR. A later analysis scored TCR-TCR, TCR-HLA and TCR-CMV co-occurrence with hypergeometric tests, applying a repertoire-size bias correction to TCR pairs. A later analysis estimated false discovery rates by permuting HLA or CMV assignments 20 times. In a later analysis, co-occurring TCRs were grouped using DBSCAN, with TCRdist sequence similarity added in when clustering inside HLA-allele-positive subsets. Co-occurrence clustering excluded repertoires with fewer than 30,000 or more than 120,000 public chains, plus five with anomalous nucleotide sharing. TCRdb limited this immuneACCESS table to in-frame rearrangements with V and J called. A share of clones is missing; checked studies link under half to unresolved V genes, and the rest is unexplained. V, J and clone size reflect that table, while D and trimming were determined from the DNA. A total of roughly 200,000 clones appear in this sample, approximately 86% of them only once. The ten top clones hold around 0.3% of the sample.

This TCR was recovered from a woman in her thirties in good health and CMV-seronegative. Recombination joined TRBV5-4 with TRBJ1-1; 7 middle bases align to TRBD1. The sample was PBMCs. The CDR3: CASSVDREREAFF. The nucleotides read TGTGCCAGCAGCGTCGACAGGGAGCGTGAAGCTTTCTTT.